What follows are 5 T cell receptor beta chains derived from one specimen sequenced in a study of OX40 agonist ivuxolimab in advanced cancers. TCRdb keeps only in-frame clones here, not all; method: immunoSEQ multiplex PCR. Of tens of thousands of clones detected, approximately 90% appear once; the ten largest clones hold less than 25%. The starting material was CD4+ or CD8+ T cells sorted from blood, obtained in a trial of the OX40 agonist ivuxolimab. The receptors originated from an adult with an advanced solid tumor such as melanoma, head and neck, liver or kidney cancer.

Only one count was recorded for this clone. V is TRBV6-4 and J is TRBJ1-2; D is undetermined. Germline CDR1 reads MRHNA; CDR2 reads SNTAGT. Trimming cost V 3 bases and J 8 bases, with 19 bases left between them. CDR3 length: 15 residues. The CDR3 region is CASSERVEASRGYTF. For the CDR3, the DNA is TGTGCCAGCAGTGAAAGGGTGGAGGCTTCTCGAGGCTACACCTTC.

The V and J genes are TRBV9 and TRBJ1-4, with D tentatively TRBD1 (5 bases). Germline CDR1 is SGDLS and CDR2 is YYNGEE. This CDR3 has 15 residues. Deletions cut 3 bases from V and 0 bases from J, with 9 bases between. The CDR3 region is CASSGSGSTNEKLFF. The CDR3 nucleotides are TGTGCCAGCAGCGGTTCAGGGTCAACTAATGAAAAACTGTTTTTT.

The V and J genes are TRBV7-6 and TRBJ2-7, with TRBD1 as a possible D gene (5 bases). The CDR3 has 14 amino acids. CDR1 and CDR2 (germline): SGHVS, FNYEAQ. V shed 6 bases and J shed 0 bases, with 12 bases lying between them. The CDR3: CASSNTGSSYEQYF. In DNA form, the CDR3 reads TGTGCCAGCAGTAATACAGGTAGCTCCTACGAGCAGTACTTC. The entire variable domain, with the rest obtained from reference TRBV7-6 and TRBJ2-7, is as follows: GAGVSQSPRYKVTKRGQDVALRCDPISGHVSLYWYRQALGQGPEFLTYFNYEAQQDKSGLPNDRFSAERPEGSISTLTIQRTEQRDSAMYRCASSNTGSSYEQYFGPGTRLTVT.

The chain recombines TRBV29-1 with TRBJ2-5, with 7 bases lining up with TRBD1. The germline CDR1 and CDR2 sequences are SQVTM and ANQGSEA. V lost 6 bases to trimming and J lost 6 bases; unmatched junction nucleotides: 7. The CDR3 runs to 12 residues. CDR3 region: CSVETGRQTQYF. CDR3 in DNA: TGCAGCGTAGAGACAGGGCGACAGACCCAGTACTTC.

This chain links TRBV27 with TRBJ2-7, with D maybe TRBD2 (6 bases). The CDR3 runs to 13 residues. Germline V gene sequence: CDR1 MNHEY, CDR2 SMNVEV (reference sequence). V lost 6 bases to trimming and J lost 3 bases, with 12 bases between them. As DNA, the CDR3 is TGTGCCAGCAGCCGGACTACGAACTACGAGCAGTACTTC. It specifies CASSRTTNYEQYF.